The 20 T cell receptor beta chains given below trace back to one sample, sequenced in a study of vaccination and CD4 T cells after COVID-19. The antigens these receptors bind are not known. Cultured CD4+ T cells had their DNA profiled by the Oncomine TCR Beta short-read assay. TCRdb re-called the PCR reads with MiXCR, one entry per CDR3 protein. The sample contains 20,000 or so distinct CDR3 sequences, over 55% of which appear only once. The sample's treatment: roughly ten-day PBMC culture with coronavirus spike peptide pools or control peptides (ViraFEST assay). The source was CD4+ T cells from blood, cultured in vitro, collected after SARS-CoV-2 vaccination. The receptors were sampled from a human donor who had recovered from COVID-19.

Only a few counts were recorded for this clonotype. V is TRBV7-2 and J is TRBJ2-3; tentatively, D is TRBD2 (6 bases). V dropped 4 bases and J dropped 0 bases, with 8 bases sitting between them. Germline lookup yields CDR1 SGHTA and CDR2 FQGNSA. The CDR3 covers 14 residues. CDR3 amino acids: CASSSLASTDTQYF. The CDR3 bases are TGTGCCAGCAGCTCGCTAGCGAGCACAGATACGCAGTATTTT.

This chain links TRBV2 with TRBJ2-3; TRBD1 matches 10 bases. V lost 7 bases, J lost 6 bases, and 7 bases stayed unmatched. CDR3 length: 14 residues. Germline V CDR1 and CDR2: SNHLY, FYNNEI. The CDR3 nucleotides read TGTGCCAGCAACCAGGGGGGACAGGGGGATACGCAGTATTTT. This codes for CASNQGGQGDTQYF.

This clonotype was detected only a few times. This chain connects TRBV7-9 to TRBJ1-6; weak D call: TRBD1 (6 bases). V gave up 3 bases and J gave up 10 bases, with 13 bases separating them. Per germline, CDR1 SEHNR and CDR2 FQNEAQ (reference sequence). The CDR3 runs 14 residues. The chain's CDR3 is CASSFYREDSPLHF. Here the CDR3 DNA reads TGTGCCAGCAGCTTTTACAGGGAGGACTCACCCCTCCACTTT.

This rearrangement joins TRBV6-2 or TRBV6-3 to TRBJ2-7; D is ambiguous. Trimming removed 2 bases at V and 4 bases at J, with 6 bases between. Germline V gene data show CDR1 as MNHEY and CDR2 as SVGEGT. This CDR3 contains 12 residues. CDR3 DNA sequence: TGTGCCAGCAGTTACGTCGGGTACGAGCAGTACTTC. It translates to CASSYVGYEQYF.

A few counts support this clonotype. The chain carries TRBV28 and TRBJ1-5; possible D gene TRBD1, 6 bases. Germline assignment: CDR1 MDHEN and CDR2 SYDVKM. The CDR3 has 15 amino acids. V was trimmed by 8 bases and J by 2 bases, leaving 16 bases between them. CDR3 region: CASCSGGDGNQPQHF. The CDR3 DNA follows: TGTGCCAGCTGTAGCGGGGGCGACGGCAATCAGCCCCAGCATTTT.

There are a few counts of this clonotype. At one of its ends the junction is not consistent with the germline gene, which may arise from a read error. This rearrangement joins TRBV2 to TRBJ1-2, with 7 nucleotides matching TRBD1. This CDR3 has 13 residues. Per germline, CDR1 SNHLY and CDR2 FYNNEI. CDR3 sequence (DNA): TGTGCCCGCAGGGGGTACGGGGGGTCTGGCTACACCTTC. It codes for CARRGYGGSGYTF.

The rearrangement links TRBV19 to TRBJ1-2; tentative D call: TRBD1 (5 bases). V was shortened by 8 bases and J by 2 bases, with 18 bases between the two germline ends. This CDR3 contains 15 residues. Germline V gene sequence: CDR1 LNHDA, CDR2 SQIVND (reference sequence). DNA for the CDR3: TGTGCCAGTCAAAGCCGCGGACAATTCAACTATGGCTACACCTTC. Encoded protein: CASQSRGQFNYGYTF.

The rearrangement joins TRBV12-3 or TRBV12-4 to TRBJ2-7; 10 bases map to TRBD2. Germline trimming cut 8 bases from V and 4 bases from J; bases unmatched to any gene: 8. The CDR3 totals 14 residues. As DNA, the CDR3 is TGTGCCAGCCGGACGAGCGGGAGGGGGTACGAGCAGTACTTC. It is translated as CASRTSGRGYEQYF.

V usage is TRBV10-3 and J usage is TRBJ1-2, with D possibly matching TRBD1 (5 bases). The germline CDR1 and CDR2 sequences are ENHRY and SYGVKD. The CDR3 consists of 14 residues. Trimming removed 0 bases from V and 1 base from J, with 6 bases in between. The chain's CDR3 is CAISESGVNYGYTF. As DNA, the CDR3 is TGTGCCATCAGTGAGTCGGGGGTTAACTATGGCTACACCTTC.

As DNA, the CDR3 is TGTGCCAGCAGTCTTGATCCAGGGAGGCCCCTCCACTTT. Amino acid sequence: CASSLDPGRPLHF. J is TRBJ1-6 and V is TRBV7-9; D may be TRBD1 (5 bases). The germline gives CDR1 SEHNR, CDR2 FQNEAQ (reference sequence). Trimming removed 6 bases at V and 13 bases at J, with 16 bases between. The CDR3 loop spans 13 amino acids.

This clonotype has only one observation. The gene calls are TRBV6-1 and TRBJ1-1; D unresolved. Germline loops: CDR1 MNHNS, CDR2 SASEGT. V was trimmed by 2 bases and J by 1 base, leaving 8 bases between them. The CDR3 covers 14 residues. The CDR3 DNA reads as TGTGCCAGCAGTGAACATGCTAAGAACACTGAAGCTTTCTTT. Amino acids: CASSEHAKNTEAFF.

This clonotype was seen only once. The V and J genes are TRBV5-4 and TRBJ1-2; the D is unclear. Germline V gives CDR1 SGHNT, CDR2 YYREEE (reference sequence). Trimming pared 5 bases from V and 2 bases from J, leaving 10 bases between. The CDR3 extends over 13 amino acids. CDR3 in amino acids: CASSLTVNYGYTF. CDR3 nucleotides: TGTGCCAGCAGTTTGACGGTAAACTATGGCTACACCTTC.

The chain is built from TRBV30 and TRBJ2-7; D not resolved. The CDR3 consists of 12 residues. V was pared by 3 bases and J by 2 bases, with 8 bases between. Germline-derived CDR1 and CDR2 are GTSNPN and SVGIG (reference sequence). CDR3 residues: CAWSHSTYEQYF. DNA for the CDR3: TGTGCCTGGAGCCACAGCACCTACGAGCAGTACTTC.

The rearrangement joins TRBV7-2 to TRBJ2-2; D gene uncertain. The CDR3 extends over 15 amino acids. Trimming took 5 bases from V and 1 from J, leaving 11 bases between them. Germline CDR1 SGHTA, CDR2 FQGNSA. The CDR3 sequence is CASSRKRGNTGELFF. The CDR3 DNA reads TGTGCCAGCAGCCGGAAGCGAGGGAACACCGGGGAGCTGTTTTTT. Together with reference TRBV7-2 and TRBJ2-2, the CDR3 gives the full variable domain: GAGVSQSPSNKVTEKGKDVELRCDPISGHTALYWYRQSLGQGLEFLIYFQGNSAPDKSGLPSDRFSAERTGGSVSTLTIQRTQQEDSAVYLCASSRKRGNTGELFFGEGSRLTVL.

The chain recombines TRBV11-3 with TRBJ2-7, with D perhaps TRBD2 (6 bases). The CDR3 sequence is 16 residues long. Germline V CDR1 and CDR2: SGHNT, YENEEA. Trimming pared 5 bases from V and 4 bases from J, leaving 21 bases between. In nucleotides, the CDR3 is TGTGCCAGCAGCCAGCGAGGCAGGAGGGAGAGATACGAGCAGTACTTC. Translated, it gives CASSQRGRRERYEQYF.

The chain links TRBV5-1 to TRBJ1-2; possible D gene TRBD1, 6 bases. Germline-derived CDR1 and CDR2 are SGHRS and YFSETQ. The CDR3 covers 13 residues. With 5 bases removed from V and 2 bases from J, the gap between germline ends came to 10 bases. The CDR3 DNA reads TGCGCCAGCAGGACTGGACAGAACTATGGCTACACCTTC. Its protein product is CASRTGQNYGYTF.

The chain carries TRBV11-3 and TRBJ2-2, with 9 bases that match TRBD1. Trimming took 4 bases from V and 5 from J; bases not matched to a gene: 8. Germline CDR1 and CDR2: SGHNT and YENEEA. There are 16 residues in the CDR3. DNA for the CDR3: TGTGCCAGCAGCTCCGACAGGGGGGCGCGAACCGGGGAGCTGTTTTTT. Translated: CASSSDRGARTGELFF.

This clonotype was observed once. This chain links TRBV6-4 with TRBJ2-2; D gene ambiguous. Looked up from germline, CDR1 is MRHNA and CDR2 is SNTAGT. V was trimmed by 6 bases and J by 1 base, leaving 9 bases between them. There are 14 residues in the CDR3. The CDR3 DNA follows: TGTGCCAGCAGAACGAACGTGAACACCGGGGAGCTGTTTTTT. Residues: CASRTNVNTGELFF.

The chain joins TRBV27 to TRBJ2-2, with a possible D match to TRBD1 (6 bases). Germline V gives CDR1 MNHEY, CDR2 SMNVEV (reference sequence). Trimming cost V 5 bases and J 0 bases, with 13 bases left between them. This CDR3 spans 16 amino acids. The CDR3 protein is CASSPSYRANTGELFF. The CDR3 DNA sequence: TGTGCCAGCAGTCCGTCCTACAGGGCGAACACCGGGGAGCTGTTTTTT.

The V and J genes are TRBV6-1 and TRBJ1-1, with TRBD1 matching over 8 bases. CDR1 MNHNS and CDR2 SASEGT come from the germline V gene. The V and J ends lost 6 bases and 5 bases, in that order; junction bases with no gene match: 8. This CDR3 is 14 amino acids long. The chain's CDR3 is CASRVRDRWTEAFF. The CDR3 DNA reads TGTGCCAGCAGAGTCCGGGACAGGTGGACTGAAGCTTTCTTT.